The 12 T cell receptor beta chains presented below share a single source sample, sequenced in a study of T cells in Graves' hyperthyroidism and ophthalmopathy. RNA transcripts gave rise to amplified TCR beta CDR3 regions. The HTBI primer set drove a first-round RT-PCR of the TCR CDR3. TCRdb reprocessed the multiplex PCR reads with MiXCR, giving one entry per CDR3 protein. Of about 400,000 distinct CDR3 sequences detected, over 12% appear once; the ten largest clones hold over 25%. Sequenced sample: blood. Receptor source: a man aged 50-60 years with Graves' ophthalmopathy.

This clonotype was recorded a few times. The V and J genes are TRBV12-3 or TRBV12-4 and TRBJ1-5; 8 bases align to TRBD1. CDR3 size: 16 residues. V lost 2 bases to trimming and J lost 4 bases; unmatched junction nucleotides: 7. The CDR3 loop reads CASSLRQGASNQPQHF. Written as DNA, the CDR3 is TGTGCCAGCAGTTTACGGCAGGGGGCTTCTAATCAGCCCCAGCATTTT.

The J gene is TRBJ1-5, the V gene TRBV19, with 8 bases matching TRBD1. The CDR3 consists of 12 residues. The ends lost 6 bases at V and 8 bases at J; junction bases unmatched: 3. In germline, CDR1 is LNHDA, CDR2 SQIVND (reference sequence). The CDR3 DNA follows: TGTGCCAGTAGACAGGGGGACGAGCCCCAGCATTTT. Encoded protein: CASRQGDEPQHF.

This clonotype was seen a handful of times. The chain combines TRBV6-5 with TRBJ2-1; D might be TRBD1 (5 bases). CDR3 size: 16 residues. Germline CDR1 is MNHEY and CDR2 is SVGAGI. With 2 bases removed from V and 5 bases from J, the gap between germline ends came to 16 bases. CDR3 sequence (DNA): TGTGCCAGCAGTTACCGTAACAGCCTAGGGGACAATGAGCAGTTCTTC. It is translated as CASSYRNSLGDNEQFF.

Only a few counts were recorded for this clonotype. V usage is TRBV6-1 and J usage is TRBJ2-1; 11 nucleotides line up with TRBD2. The CDR3 runs to 16 residues. V lost 8 bases and J lost 3; bases outside the gene matches: 9. From germline, CDR1 is MNHNS and CDR2 SASEGT. The CDR3 DNA sequence: TGTGCCAGCGCGCGGACTAGCGGGTCGATCTACAATGAGCAGTTCTTC. As protein: CASARTSGSIYNEQFF.

The sample holds a few counts of this clonotype. This rearrangement joins TRBV4-1 to TRBJ2-3; 9 bases map to TRBD1. Germline V CDR1 and CDR2: MGHRA, YSYEKL. The CDR3 has 15 amino acids. V lost 0 bases to trimming and J lost 5 bases; unmatched junction nucleotides: 3. The CDR3 loop reads CASSQEDRGGDTQYF. Written as DNA, the CDR3 is TGCGCCAGCAGCCAAGAGGACAGGGGTGGAGATACGCAGTATTTT.

In its sample, this clonotype was seen many times. This rearrangement joins TRBV20-1 to TRBJ1-5; D is unclear. V was trimmed by 0 bases and J by 5 bases, leaving 17 bases between them. CDR1 is DFQATT, CDR2 SNEGSKA, per germline (reference sequence). The CDR3 length is 16 residues. CDR3 sequence reads: CSARDRGGSGDQPQHF. DNA for the CDR3: TGCAGTGCTAGAGATCGTGGAGGGTCGGGCGATCAGCCCCAGCATTTT.

In this sample, this clonotype turned up many times. V gene TRBV20-1 combines with J gene TRBJ2-1; 7 nucleotides agree with TRBD2. The CDR3 runs to 13 residues. J lost 1 base, V lost 8 bases, and 5 bases had no gene match. CDR1 is DFQATT, CDR2 SNEGSKA, per germline (reference sequence). CDR3 region: CSSREGSYNEQFF. The CDR3 coding sequence is TGCAGTTCAAGGGAGGGATCCTACAATGAGCAGTTCTTC.

Turning to this clonotype: An end of the junction differs from the germline gene, which may be a read error. The chain joins TRBV2 to TRBJ1-3, with 7 nucleotides matching TRBD1. The CDR3 has 13 residues. CDR1 and CDR2 from the germline V gene are SNHLY and FYNNEI. The CDR3 sequence is CASSEDRGNTMYF. CDR3 bases: TGTGCCAGCAGTGAAGACAGGGGAAACACCATGTATTTT.

The chain has TRBV5-6 and TRBJ1-2; D is undetermined. There are 15 residues in the CDR3. CDR1 is SGHDT and CDR2 is YYEEEE in the germline V gene. Trimming cost V 4 bases and J 6 bases, with 19 bases left between them. CDR3 amino acids: CASSQDSGFIDGYTF. CDR3 DNA: TGTGCCAGCAGCCAGGATTCGGGGTTTATCGATGGCTACACCTTC.

This chain uses TRBV5-1 with TRBJ2-7, with unresolved D. This CDR3 comprises 13 residues. Between the trimmed V and J ends, which lost 3 bases and 5 bases, there was a span of 12 bases. Germline V gives CDR1 SGHRS, CDR2 YFSETQ. CDR3 loop: CASSSDERDEQYF. The CDR3 DNA follows: TGCGCCAGCAGCTCGGACGAAAGGGACGAGCAGTACTTC.

This clonotype showed up many times. V and J are TRBV5-1 and TRBJ2-7; 10 nucleotides match TRBD1. Unmatched junction bases numbered 4, after V lost 2 bases and J lost 2 bases. From germline, CDR1 is SGHRS and CDR2 YFSETQ. This CDR3 spans 15 amino acids. CDR3 region: CASSFSGQGPYEQYF. Here the CDR3 DNA reads TGCGCCAGCAGCTTCTCGGGACAGGGGCCCTACGAGCAGTACTTC. The complete variable domain, with remaining parts taken from reference TRBV5-1 and TRBJ2-7, reads KAGVTQTPRYLIKTRGQQVTLSCSPISGHRSVSWYQQTPGQGLQFLFEYFSETQRNKGNFPGRFSGRQFSNSRSEMNVSTLELGDSALYLCASSFSGQGPYEQYFGPGTRLTVT.

This clonotype was seen ten or more times. V and J are TRBV9 and TRBJ1-2; 10 positions agree with TRBD1. V trimming: 4 bases; J trimming: 4 bases; junction bases outside the gene matches: 13. The CDR3 contains 17 residues. Germline lookup yields CDR1 SGDLS and CDR2 YYNGEE. CDR3 residues: CASSPQLGTGDIYGYTF. The DNA for the CDR3 is TGTGCCAGCAGCCCCCAGTTGGGGACAGGGGACATCTATGGCTACACCTTC.